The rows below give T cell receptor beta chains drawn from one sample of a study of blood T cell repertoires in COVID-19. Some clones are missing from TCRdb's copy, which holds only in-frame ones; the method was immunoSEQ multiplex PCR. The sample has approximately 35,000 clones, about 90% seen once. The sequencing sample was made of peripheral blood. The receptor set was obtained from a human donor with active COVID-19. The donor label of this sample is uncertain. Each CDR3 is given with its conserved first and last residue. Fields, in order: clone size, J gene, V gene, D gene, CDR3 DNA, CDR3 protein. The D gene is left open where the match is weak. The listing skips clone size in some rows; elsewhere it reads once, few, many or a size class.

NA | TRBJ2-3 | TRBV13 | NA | TGTGCCAGCAGCCCAGGGGTCGGCGGACCGCTAGATACGCAGTATTTT | CASSPGVGGPLDTQYF
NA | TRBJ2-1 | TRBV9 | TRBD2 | TGTGCCAGCAGCGCCCGGGGGGGAGGCTACAATGAGCAGTTCTTC | CASSARGGGYNEQFF
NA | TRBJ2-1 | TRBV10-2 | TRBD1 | TGCGCCAGCAGTGAGAATGCTAGAACAGGGGTTGGTAATGAGCAGTTCTTC | CASSENARTGVGNEQFF
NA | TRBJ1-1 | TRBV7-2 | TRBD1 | TGTGCCAGCCTCTCCGGGACAGGGAACACTGAAGCTTTCTTT | CASLSGTGNTEAFF
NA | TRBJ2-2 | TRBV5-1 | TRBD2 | TGCGCCAGCAGCCTACCAGAGCGGGAGAGGGGGAACACCGGGGAGCTGTTTTTT | CASSLPERERGNTGELFF
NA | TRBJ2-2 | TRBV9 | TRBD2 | TGTGCCAGCAGCGTAGGGGGCGGGAGTAACACCGGGGAGCTGTTTTTT | CASSVGGGSNTGELFF
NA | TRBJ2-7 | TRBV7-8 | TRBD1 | TGTGCCAGCAGCTGGCCGGGACAGGGATCCTACGAGCAGTACTTC | CASSWPGQGSYEQYF
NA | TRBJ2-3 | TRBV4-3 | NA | TGCGCCAGCAGCCAAGAAGCCGGGCTAGGGGGTTCAGATACGCAGTATTTT | CASSQEAGLGGSDTQYF
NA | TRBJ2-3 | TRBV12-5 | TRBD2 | TGTGCTAGTGGCCTGACTAGCGGGGGCCGGGTCACGCAGTATTTT | CASGLTSGGRVTQYF
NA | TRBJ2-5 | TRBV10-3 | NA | TGTGCCATCAGTGATTCTTCCGCGGCGACCCAGTACTTC | CAISDSSAATQYF
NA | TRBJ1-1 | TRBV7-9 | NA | TGTGCCAGCACCACGGTAGGGGCTGGTGAAGCTTTCTTT | CASTTVGAGEAFF
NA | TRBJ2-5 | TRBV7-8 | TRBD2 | TGTGCCAGCAGCTTAGCGGCGGGAGGGCTGGAGAAGACCCAGTACTTC | CASSLAAGGLEKTQYF
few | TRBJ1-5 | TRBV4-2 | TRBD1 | TGTGCCAGCAGCCAAGTAGGGGGCCATCAGCCCCAGCATTTT | CASSQVGGHQPQHF
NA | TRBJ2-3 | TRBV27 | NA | TGTGCCAGCAGTTGGAGGGATGGCACAGATACGCAGTATTTT | CASSWRDGTDTQYF
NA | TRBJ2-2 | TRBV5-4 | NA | TGTGCCAGCAGCGACGCACAGGGCGTTAATACCGGGGAGCTGTTTTTT | CASSDAQGVNTGELFF
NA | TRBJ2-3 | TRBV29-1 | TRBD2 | TGCAGCGTTCGGGGGGGCACAGATACGCAGTATTTT | CSVRGGTDTQYF
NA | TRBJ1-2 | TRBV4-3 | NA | TGCGCCAGCAGCCAGGGGGCGGTTGGCTACACCTTC | CASSQGAVGYTF
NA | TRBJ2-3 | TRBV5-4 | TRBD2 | TGTGCCAGCAGCCGTACTAGCGGGGGGCCAACTAGCACAGATACGCAGTATTTT | CASSRTSGGPTSTDTQYF
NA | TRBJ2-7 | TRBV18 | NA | TGTGCCAGCTCACCCGATTCAGGTAACGAGCAGTACTTC | CASSPDSGNEQYF
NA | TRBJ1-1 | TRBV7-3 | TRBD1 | TGTGCCAGCAGCCCCGGACAGGGTGGGGAAGCTTTCTTT | CASSPGQGGEAFF
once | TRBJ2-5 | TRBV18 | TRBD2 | TGTGCCAGCTCAACCCTAGCGGGGGCCCTCCAAGAGACCCAGTACTTC | CASSTLAGALQETQYF
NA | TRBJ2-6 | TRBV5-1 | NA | TGCGCCAGCAGCTCGGGGGGCACTGATCCTGGGGCCAACGTCCTGACTTTC | CASSSGGTDPGANVLTF
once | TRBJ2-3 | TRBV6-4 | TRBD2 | TGTGCCAGCCTCGGGGGGAGGGGTGCAGATACGCAGTATTTT | CASLGGRGADTQYF
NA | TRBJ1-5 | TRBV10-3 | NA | TGTGCCGCGGGGAGGGAAAATCAGCCCCAGCATTTT | CAAGRENQPQHF
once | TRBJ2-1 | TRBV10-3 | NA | TGTGCCATCAGTGATGCGCTAGCCAATGAGCAGTTCTTC | CAISDALANEQFF
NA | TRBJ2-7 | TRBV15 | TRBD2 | TGTGCCACCAGCAGAGATGACCTAGCGGGAGGTGGGTCCTACGAGCAGTACTTC | CATSRDDLAGGGSYEQYF
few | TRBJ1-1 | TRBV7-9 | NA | TGTGCCAGCAGCCTCAGGGGGAACACTGAAGCTTTCTTT | CASSLRGNTEAFF